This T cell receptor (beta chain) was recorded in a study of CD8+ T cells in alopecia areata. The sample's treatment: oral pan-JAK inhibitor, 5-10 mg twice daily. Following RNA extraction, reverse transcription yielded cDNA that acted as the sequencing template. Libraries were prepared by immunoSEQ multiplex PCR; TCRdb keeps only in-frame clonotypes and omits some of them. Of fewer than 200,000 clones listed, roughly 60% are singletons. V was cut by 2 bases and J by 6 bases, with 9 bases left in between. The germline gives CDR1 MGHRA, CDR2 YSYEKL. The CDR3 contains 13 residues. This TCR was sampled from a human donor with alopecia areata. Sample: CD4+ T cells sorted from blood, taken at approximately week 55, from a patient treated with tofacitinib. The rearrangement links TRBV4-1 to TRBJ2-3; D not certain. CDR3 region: CASSQLGVDTQYF. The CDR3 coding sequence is TGCGCCAGCAGCCAACTCGGCGTGGATACGCAGTATTTT.